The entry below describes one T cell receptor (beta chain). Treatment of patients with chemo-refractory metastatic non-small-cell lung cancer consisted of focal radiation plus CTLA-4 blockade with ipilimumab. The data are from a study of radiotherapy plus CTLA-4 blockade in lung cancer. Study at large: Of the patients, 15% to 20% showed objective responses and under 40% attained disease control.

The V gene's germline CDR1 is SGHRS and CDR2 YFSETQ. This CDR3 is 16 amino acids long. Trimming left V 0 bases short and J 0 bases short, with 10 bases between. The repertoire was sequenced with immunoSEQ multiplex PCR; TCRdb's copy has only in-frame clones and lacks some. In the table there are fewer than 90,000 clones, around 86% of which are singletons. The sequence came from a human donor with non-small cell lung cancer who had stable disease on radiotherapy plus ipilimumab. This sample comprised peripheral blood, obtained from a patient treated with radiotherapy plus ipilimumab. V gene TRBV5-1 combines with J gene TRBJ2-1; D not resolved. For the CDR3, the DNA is TGCGCCAGCAGCTTGGCGGGCTTCAGCTCCTACAATGAGCAGTTCTTC. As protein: CASSLAGFSSYNEQFF.